This T cell receptor (beta chain) was profiled in a study of shared clonotypes between healthy human individuals. This CDR3 comprises 14 residues. Germline-derived CDR1 and CDR2 are SGHTS and YDEGEE. V lost 1 base to trimming and J lost 5 bases, with 10 bases between them. The assay was carried out at the deep level. Sequenced by immunoSEQ multiplex PCR; TCRdb stores in-frame clones only, minus some. The table includes over 2,000,000 clones, around 95% detected once. Study observations and caveats: Relative to their counterparts shared across all four donors, non-shared clonotypes exhibited diminished generation probabilities. The authors sampled blood alone, and tissue repertoires likely differ.

In the case of this clone: What it binds is unknown.

Naive CD8 cells lacked CD45RO, underwent positive selection for CCR7 and left out terminally differentiated effector memory CD45RA+ cells. Material: naive CD8+ T cells from PBMCs. The rearrangement uses TRBV5-8 and TRBJ1-5, with a weak D call TRBD1 (5 bases). This TCR derives from a man younger than 35 in good health. Some clones in this sample may be carry-over from other donors' samples. CDR3 coding DNA: TGTGCCAGCAGCTTGCTCCAGGGCTATCAGCCCCAGCATTTT. Protein product: CASSLLQGYQPQHF.